The clone carrying this T cell receptor beta chain was seen a handful of times. Its antigen is unknown. Construction of TCR beta libraries was performed using quantitative 5'-RACE with molecular barcodes. TCRdb reanalysed the 5' RACE reads using MiXCR and keeps one entry per CDR3 protein. The top ten clones hold 1% of a sample with about 440,000 distinct CDR3 sequences, more than 15% of them seen once. This entry belongs to a study of CD8 T cells in ankylosing spondylitis. Study-level findings and limits: Disease-linked clones reportedly concentrated significantly in matched ankylosing spondylitis synovial fluid. Characteristic, it appeared, of ankylosing spondylitis blood was a TCR beta motif of eight highly homologous variants.

The CDR3 consists of 12 residues. The germline V gene encodes CDR1 MNHNY and CDR2 SVGAGI (reference sequence). V dropped 8 bases and J dropped 1 base, with 7 bases sitting between them. This chain joins TRBV6-6 and TRBJ2-3; D is ambiguous. The clonotype was recovered from a male donor with ankylosing spondylitis. Sequencing input: blood, either unsorted or a sorted T cell fraction (not recorded which). CDR3 amino acids: CASDVGTDTQYF. The DNA of the CDR3 is TGTGCCAGCGACGTGGGCACAGATACGCAGTATTTT.